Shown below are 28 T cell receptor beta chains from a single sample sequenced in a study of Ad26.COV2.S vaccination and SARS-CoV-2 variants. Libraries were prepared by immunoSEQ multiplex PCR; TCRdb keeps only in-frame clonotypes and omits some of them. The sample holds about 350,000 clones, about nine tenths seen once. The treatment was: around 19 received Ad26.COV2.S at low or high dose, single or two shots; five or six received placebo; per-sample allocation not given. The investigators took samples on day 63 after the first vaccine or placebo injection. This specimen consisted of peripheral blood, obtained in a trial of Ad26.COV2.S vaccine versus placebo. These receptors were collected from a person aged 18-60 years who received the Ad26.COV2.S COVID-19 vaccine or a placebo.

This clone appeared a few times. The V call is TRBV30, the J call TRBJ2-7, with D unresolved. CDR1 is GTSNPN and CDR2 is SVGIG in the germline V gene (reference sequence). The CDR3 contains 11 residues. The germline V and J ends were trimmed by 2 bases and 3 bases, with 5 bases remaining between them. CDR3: CAWSSDYEQYF. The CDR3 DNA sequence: TGTGCCTGGAGTTCCGACTACGAGCAGTACTTC.

The chain's CDR3 is CASSLSPSYEQYF. The CDR3 DNA sequence: TGTGCCAGCAGCCTCAGCCCCTCCTACGAGCAGTACTTC. This sequence joins TRBV7-9 and TRBJ2-7; D gene uncertain. This CDR3 region has 13 residues. Germline CDR1 and CDR2: SEHNR and FQNEAQ (reference sequence). V was clipped by 5 bases and J by 0 bases, with 8 bases between them.

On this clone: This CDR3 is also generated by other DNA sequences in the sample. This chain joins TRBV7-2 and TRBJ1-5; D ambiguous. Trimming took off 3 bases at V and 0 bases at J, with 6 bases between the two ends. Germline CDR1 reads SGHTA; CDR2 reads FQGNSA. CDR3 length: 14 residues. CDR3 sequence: CASSFQRSNQPQHF. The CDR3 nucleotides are TGTGCCAGCAGCTTTCAACGTAGCAATCAGCCCCAGCATTTT. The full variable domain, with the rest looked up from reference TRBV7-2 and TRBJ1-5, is GAGVSQSPSNKVTEKGKDVELRCDPISGHTALYWYRQSLGQGLEFLIYFQGNSAPDKSGLPSDRFSAERTGGSVSTLTIQRTQQEDSAVYLCASSFQRSNQPQHFGDGTRLSIL.

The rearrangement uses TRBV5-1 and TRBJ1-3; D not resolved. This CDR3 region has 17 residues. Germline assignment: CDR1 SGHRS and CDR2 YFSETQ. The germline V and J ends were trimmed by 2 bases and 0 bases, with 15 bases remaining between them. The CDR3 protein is CASSLLGAELSGNTIYF. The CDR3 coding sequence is TGCGCCAGCAGCTTATTAGGAGCGGAGCTCTCTGGAAACACCATATATTTT.

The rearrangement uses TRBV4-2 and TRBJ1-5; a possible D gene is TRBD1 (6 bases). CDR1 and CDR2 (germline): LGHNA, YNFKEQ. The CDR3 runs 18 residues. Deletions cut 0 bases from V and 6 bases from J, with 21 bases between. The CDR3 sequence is CASSQETPWGRVGQPQHF. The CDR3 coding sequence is TGTGCCAGCAGCCAAGAAACCCCGTGGGGGCGCGTAGGTCAGCCCCAGCATTTT.

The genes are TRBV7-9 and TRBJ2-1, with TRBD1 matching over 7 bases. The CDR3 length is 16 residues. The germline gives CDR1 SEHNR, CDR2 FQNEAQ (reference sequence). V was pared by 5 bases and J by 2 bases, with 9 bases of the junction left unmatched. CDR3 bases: TGTGCCAGCAGCCGACCCCCCGGGACAGCCTACAATGAGCAGTTCTTC. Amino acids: CASSRPPGTAYNEQFF.

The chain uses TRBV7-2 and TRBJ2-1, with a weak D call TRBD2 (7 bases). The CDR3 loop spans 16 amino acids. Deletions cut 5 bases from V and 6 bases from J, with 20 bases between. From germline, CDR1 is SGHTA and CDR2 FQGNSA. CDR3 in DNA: TGTGCCAGCAGCCCCCCCCGGGGGGCGCTTAGCAATGAGCAGTTCTTC. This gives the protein CASSPPRGALSNEQFF.

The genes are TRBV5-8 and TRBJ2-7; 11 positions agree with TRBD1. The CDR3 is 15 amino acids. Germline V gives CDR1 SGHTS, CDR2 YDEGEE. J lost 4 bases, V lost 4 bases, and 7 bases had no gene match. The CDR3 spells CASSTRDRGRYEQYF. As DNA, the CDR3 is TGTGCCAGCAGCACCCGGGACAGGGGGAGATACGAGCAGTACTTC.

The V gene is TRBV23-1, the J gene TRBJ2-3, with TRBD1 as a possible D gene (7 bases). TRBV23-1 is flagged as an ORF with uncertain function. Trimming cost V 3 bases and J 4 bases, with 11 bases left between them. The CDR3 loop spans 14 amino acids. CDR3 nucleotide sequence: TGCGCCAGCAGTCAGCCAGGGGGGTCAGATACGCAGTATTTT. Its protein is CASSQPGGSDTQYF.

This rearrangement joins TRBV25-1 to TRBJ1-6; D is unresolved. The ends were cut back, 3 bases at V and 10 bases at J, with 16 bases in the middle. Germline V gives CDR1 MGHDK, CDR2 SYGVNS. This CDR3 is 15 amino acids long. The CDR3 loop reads CASSDRPAPGSPLHF. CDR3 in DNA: TGTGCCAGCAGTGATCGACCAGCCCCAGGATCACCCCTCCACTTT.

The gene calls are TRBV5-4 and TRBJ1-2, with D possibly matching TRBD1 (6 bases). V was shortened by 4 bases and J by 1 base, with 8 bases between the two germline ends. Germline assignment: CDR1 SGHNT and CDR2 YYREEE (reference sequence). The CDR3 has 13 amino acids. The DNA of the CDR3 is TGTGCCAGCAGCAGGACAGATAACTATGGCTACACCTTC. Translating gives CASSRTDNYGYTF.

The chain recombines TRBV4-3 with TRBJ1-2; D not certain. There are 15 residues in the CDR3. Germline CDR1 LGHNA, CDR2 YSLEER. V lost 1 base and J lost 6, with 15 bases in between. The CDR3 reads CASSQGRGLVDGYTF. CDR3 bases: TGCGCCAGCAGCCAAGGGCGGGGTTTAGTGGATGGCTACACCTTC.

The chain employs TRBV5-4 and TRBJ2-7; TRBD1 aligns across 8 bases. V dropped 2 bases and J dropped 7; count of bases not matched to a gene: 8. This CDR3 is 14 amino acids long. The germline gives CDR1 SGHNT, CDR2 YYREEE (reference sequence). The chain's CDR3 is CASSFRQGAGEQYF. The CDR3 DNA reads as TGTGCCAGCAGCTTCAGGCAGGGGGCCGGGGAGCAGTACTTC. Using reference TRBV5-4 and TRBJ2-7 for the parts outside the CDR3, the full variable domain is ETGVTQSPTHLIKTRGQQVTLRCSSQSGHNTVSWYQQALGQGPQFIFQYYREEENGRGNFPPRFSGLQFPNYSSELNVNALELDDSALYLCASSFRQGAGEQYFGPGTRLTVT.

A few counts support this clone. CDR3 nucleotide sequence: TGTGCTAGTGCCCCCTTGGCAAGCAATCAGCCCCAGCATTTT. Its translation is CASAPLASNQPQHF. The chain joins TRBV12-5 to TRBJ1-5, with unresolved D. CDR3 size: 14 residues. The V gene lost 7 bases and the J gene lost 1 base, with 11 bases spanning the gap. CDR1 and CDR2 (germline): LGHNT, FRNRAP.

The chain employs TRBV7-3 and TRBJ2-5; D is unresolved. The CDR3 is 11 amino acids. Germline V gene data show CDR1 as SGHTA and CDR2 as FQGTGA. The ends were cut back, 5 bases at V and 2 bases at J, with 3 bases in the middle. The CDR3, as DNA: TGTGCCAGCAGCGTACAAGAGACCCAGTACTTC. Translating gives CASSVQETQYF.

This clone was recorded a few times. Here the CDR3 reads CASSVGQGLGEQYF. CDR3 sequence (DNA): TGTGCCAGCAGCGTAGGACAGGGGCTCGGCGAGCAGTACTTC. The chain is built from TRBV9 and TRBJ2-7; 8 bases are a match to TRBD1. The CDR3 contains 14 residues. Unmatched junction bases numbered 5, after V lost 0 bases and J lost 6 bases. Germline V gene lookup returns CDR1 SGDLS and CDR2 YYNGEE.

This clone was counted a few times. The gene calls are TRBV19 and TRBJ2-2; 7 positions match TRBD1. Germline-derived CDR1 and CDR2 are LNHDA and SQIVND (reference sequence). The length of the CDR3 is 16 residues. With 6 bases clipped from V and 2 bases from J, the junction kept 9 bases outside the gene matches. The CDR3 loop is CASRETGTVNTGELFF. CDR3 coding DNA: TGTGCCAGTAGAGAGACCGGGACAGTAAACACCGGGGAGCTGTTTTTT.

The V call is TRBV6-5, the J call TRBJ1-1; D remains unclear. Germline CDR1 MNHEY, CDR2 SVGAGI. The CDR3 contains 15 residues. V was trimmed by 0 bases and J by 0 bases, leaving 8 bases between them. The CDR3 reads CASSYSRGVNTEAFF. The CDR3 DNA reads TGTGCCAGCAGTTACTCGCGGGGAGTGAACACTGAAGCTTTCTTT.

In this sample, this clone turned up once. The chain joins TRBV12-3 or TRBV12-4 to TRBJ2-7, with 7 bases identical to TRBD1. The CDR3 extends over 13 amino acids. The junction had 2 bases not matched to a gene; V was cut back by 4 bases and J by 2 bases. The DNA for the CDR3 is TGTGCCAGCAGTTCGGGACAGCCCTACGAGCAGTACTTC. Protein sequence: CASSSGQPYEQYF.

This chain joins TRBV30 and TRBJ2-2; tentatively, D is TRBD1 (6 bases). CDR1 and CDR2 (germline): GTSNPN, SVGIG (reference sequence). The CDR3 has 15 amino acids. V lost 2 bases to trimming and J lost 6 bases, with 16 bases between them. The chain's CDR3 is CAWSSQGVLAGELFF. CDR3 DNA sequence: TGTGCCTGGAGTTCACAGGGTGTGTTGGCCGGGGAGCTGTTTTTT.

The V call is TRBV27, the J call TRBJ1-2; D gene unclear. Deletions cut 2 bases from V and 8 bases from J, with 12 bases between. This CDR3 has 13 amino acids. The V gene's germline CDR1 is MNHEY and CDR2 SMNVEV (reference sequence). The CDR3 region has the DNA TGTGCCAGCAGTTTAAGCGGGGTAAGCGGCTACACCTTC. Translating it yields CASSLSGVSGYTF.

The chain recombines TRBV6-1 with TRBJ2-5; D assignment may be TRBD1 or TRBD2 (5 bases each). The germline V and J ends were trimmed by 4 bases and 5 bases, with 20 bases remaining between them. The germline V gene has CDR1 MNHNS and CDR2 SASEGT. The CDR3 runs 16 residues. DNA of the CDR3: TGTGCCAGCAGTGGACTCTCAGGGAGTTTTCACGAGACCCAGTACTTC. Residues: CASSGLSGSFHETQYF.

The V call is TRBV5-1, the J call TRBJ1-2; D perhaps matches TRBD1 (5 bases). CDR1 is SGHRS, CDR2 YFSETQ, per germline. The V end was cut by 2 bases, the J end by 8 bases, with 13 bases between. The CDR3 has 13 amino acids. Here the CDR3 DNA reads TGCGCCAGCAGCTTTGAGGGGCCACCGGGCTACACCTTC. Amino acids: CASSFEGPPGYTF.

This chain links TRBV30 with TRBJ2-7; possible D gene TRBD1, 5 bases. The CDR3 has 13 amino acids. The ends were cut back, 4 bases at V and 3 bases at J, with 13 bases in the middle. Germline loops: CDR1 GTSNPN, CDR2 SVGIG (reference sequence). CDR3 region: CAWTDGAYYEQYF. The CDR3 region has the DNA TGTGCCTGGACCGATGGGGCTTACTACGAGCAGTACTTC.

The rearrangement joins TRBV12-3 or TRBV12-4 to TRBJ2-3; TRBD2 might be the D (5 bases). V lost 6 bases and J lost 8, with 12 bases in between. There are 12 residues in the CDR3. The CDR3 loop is CASSPVLGTQYF. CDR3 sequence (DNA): TGTGCCAGCAGCCCAGTACTAGGTACGCAGTATTTT.

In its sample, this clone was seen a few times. The CDR3 nucleotides are TGTGCCAGCAGCCAGGGGGAACTAATACATACCTTC. Amino acids: CASSQGELIHTF. This rearrangement joins TRBV3-1 (or the pseudogene TRBV3-2) to TRBJ1-2; a weak D match, TRBD1 (5 bases). The germline V and J ends were trimmed by 3 bases and 14 bases, with 16 bases remaining between them. CDR3 length: 12 residues. Germline lookup yields CDR1 LGHDT and CDR2 YNNKEL (reference sequence).

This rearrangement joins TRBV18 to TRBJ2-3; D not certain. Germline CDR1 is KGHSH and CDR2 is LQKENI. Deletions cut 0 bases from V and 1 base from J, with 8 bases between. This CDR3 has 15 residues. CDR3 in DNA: TGTGCCAGCTCACCACCGAGTGTAGGCACAGATACGCAGTATTTT. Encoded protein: CASSPPSVGTDTQYF.

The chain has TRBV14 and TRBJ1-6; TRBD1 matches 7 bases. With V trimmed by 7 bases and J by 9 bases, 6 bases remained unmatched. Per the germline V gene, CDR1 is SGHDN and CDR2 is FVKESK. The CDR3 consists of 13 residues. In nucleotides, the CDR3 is TGTGCCAGCACGACAGGGTTTGCTTCACCCCTCCACTTT. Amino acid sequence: CASTTGFASPLHF.